These 25 T cell receptor beta chains were all obtained from the same sample, sequenced in a study of OX40 agonist ivuxolimab in advanced cancers. TCRdb's table, derived via immunoSEQ multiplex PCR, lists solely in-frame clones and lacks some. The profile shows about 41,000 clones, about 89% of them singletons. The specimen comprised CD4+ or CD8+ T cells sorted from blood, sampled in a trial of the OX40 agonist ivuxolimab. The receptor set was obtained from an adult with an advanced solid tumor such as melanoma, head and neck, liver or kidney cancer.

The rearrangement joins TRBV5-4 to TRBJ1-6; no definite D call. V was shortened by 1 base and J by 5 bases, with 10 bases between the two germline ends. Germline V gives CDR1 SGHNT, CDR2 YYREEE (reference sequence). The CDR3 loop spans 15 amino acids. CDR3 protein: CASSLMGSDNSPLHF. The CDR3 DNA reads as TGTGCCAGCAGCTTGATGGGATCAGATAATTCACCCCTCCACTTT.

The chain employs TRBV30 and TRBJ2-1; TRBD1 or TRBD2 may be the D gene (5 bases each). The length of the CDR3 is 13 residues. Germline-derived CDR1 and CDR2 are GTSNPN and SVGIG (reference sequence). V was cut by 2 bases and J by 6 bases, with 11 bases left in between. DNA of the CDR3: TGTGCCTGGAGTCTTGGGACCGTCAATGAGCAGTTCTTC. As protein: CAWSLGTVNEQFF. The full variable domain, with the rest looked up from reference TRBV30 and TRBJ2-1, is SQTIHQWPATLVQPVGSPLSLECTVEGTSNPNLYWYRQAAGRGLQLLFYSVGIGQISSEVPQNLSASRPQDRQFILSSKKLLLSDSGFYLCAWSLGTVNEQFFGPGTRLTVL.

J is TRBJ2-5 and V is TRBV7-3; D unclear. The CDR3 has 15 residues. V was trimmed by 2 bases and J by 2 bases, leaving 12 bases between them. Germline V gene data show CDR1 as SGHTA and CDR2 as FQGTGA. CDR3 sequence reads: CASSLSWGSQETQYF. CDR3 DNA sequence: TGTGCCAGCAGCTTATCCTGGGGTTCGCAAGAGACCCAGTACTTC.

This clone was recorded a few times. V is TRBV12-2 and J is TRBJ1-1. TRBV12-2 is recorded as a pseudogene. The CDR3 consists of 17 residues. CDR3 in amino acids: CASRRTAAFSLNTEAFF. CDR3 nucleotide sequence: TGTGCAAGTCGGAGGACGGCGGCCTTTAGTTTGAACACTGAAGCTTTCTTT.

The rearrangement joins TRBV27 to TRBJ1-2; 12 nucleotides match TRBD1. V was clipped by 3 bases and J by 4 bases; unmatched bases: 6. There are 16 residues in the CDR3. Germline CDR1 and CDR2: MNHEY and SMNVEV (reference sequence). CDR3 sequence (DNA): TGTGCCAGCAGTTTGCGGGACAGGGGGCGCCCCTATGGCTACACCTTC. This gives the protein CASSLRDRGRPYGYTF.

J is TRBJ1-6 and V is TRBV29-1; a weak D match, TRBD1 (5 bases). Trimming took off 4 bases at V and 6 bases at J, with 13 bases between the two ends. The CDR3 spans 14 residues. Looked up from germline, CDR1 is SQVTM and CDR2 is ANQGSEA. CDR3 nucleotide sequence: TGCAGCGTTGCGCTGGGGCCCCCTAATTCACCCCTCCACTTT. Translating it yields CSVALGPPNSPLHF. The whole variable domain, remainder taken from reference TRBV29-1 and TRBJ1-6, is SAVISQKPSRDICQRGTSLTIQCQVDSQVTMMFWYRQQPGQSLTLIATANQGSEATYESGFVIDKFPISRPNLTFSTLTVSNMSPEDSSIYLCSVALGPPNSPLHFGNGTRLTVT.

This clone was seen only once. The chain carries TRBV7-9 and TRBJ2-1; TRBD1 is a possible D gene (5 bases). Trimming took off 3 bases at V and 8 bases at J, with 11 bases between the two ends. Germline CDR1 reads SEHNR; CDR2 reads FQNEAQ (reference sequence). The CDR3 is 13 residues long. The CDR3 region is CASSLGLDDEQFF. DNA for the CDR3: TGTGCCAGCAGCTTGGGGCTGGACGATGAGCAGTTCTTC.

V is TRBV7-8 and J is TRBJ2-2; D unresolved. V lost 3 bases and J lost 7, with 9 bases in between. CDR1 is SGHVS, CDR2 FQNEAQ, per germline. This CDR3 comprises 13 residues. CDR3 DNA: TGTGCCAGCAGCTTGGCTGTTGGCGGGGAGCTGTTTTTT. Amino acid sequence: CASSLAVGGELFF. The whole variable domain, filled in from reference TRBV7-8 and TRBJ2-2, reads GAGVSQSPRYKVAKRGQDVALRCDPISGHVSLFWYQQALGQGPEFLTYFQNEAQLDKSGLPSDRFFAERPEGSVSTLKIQRTQQEDSAVYLCASSLAVGGELFFGEGSRLTVL.

The gene calls are TRBV18 and TRBJ1-4; no clear D. Trimming took off 2 bases at V and 0 bases at J, with 10 bases between the two ends. Germline V gene sequence: CDR1 KGHSH, CDR2 LQKENI. The CDR3 is 16 amino acids. Here the CDR3 reads CASSPDYTATNEKLFF. The CDR3 bases are TGTGCCAGCTCACCAGACTACACAGCAACTAATGAAAAACTGTTTTTT.

CDR3 residues: CSVWSGPGTEAFF. CDR3 DNA sequence: TGCAGCGTTTGGTCGGGGCCGGGGACTGAAGCTTTCTTT. V usage is TRBV29-1 and J usage is TRBJ1-1; tentatively, D is TRBD1 (5 bases). The CDR3 extends over 13 amino acids. Trimming shortened V by 5 bases and J by 5 bases, and 15 bases separated the two germline ends. The germline V gene encodes CDR1 SQVTM and CDR2 ANQGSEA.

The chain combines TRBV11-3 with TRBJ1-1; D is unresolved. The CDR3 spans 12 residues. V dropped 1 base and J dropped 3 bases, with 3 bases sitting between them. Germline V gene data show CDR1 as SGHNT and CDR2 as YENEEA. CDR3 coding DNA: TGTGCCAGCAGCTTAGTATACACTGAAGCTTTCTTT. It translates to CASSLVYTEAFF.

In DNA, the CDR3 is TGCAGTGCGCAAGACCAAGAGACCCAGTACTTC. Translated, it gives CSAQDQETQYF. J is TRBJ2-5 and V is TRBV20-1; D not resolved. Germline V gives CDR1 DFQATT, CDR2 SNEGSKA (reference sequence). V gave up 6 bases and J gave up 0 bases, with 5 bases separating them. The CDR3 is 11 amino acids.

The V and J genes are TRBV7-2 and TRBJ2-7; weak D call: TRBD2 (7 bases). Germline CDR1 reads SGHTA; CDR2 reads FQGNSA. Trimming left V 2 bases short and J 2 bases short, with 13 bases between. The CDR3 covers 15 residues. CDR3 residues: CASSLRGGPPYEQYF. CDR3 nucleotides: TGTGCCAGCAGCTTAAGGGGGGGGCCACCCTACGAGCAGTACTTC.

The chain couples TRBV11-2 to TRBJ1-6; D gene ambiguous. V was pared by 5 bases and J by 11 bases, with 16 bases between. Germline CDR1 reads SGHAT; CDR2 reads FQNNGV. CDR3 length: 14 residues. CDR3 nucleotide sequence: TGTGCCAGCAGCCCTCGGGTCCCCCGCGCACCCCTCCACTTT. Amino acids: CASSPRVPRAPLHF.

This clone occurred a few times. The V and J genes are TRBV5-1 and TRBJ1-4; D gene uncertain. V gave up 2 bases and J gave up 0 bases, with 8 bases separating them. CDR1 is SGHRS and CDR2 is YFSETQ in the germline V gene. This CDR3 is 15 amino acids long. CDR3 nucleotide sequence: TGCGCCAGCAGCTTAGCCCGTTCAACTAATGAAAAACTGTTTTTT. Its translation is CASSLARSTNEKLFF.

V gene TRBV25-1 combines with J gene TRBJ1-6, with D hard to call. Germline CDR1 and CDR2: MGHDK and SYGVNS. Between the trimmed V and J ends, which lost 3 bases and 9 bases, there was a span of 6 bases. This CDR3 comprises 12 residues. The CDR3 spells CASSDISSPLHF. The CDR3, as DNA: TGTGCCAGCAGTGACATCTCTTCACCCCTCCACTTT.

About this clone: One end of the junction fails to match germline, which may point to a read error. This chain joins TRBV7-7 and TRBJ2-5, with D maybe TRBD1 (6 bases). CDR1 and CDR2 from the germline V gene are SSHAT and FNYEAQ (reference sequence). This CDR3 has 14 residues. The CDR3 spells CASSYFGQRETQYF. The CDR3, as DNA: TGTGCTAGCAGCTACTTCGGACAGAGAGAGACCCAGTACTTC.

The sample holds one count of this clone. The V call is TRBV30, the J call TRBJ2-7; the D gene could be TRBD1 or TRBD2 (7 bases each). Trimming shortened V by 1 base and J by 0 bases, and 13 bases separated the two germline ends. The CDR3 totals 15 residues. Germline V CDR1 and CDR2: GTSNPN, SVGIG (reference sequence). CDR3 amino acids: CAWSGGGQSSYEQYF. The CDR3 DNA follows: TGTGCCTGGAGTGGGGGGGGACAGAGCTCCTACGAGCAGTACTTC. Complete variable domain (other parts from reference TRBV30 and TRBJ2-7): SQTIHQWPATLVQPVGSPLSLECTVEGTSNPNLYWYRQAAGRGLQLLFYSVGIGQISSEVPQNLSASRPQDRQFILSSKKLLLSDSGFYLCAWSGGGQSSYEQYFGPGTRLTVT.

CDR3 residues: CASSPGLAGPGQYF. The CDR3 DNA sequence: TGTGCCAGCAGCCCGGGACTAGCGGGGCCCGGGCAGTACTTC. The genes are TRBV9 and TRBJ2-7, with 13 bases that match TRBD2. The CDR3 is 14 residues long. From germline, CDR1 is SGDLS and CDR2 YYNGEE. V was clipped by 4 bases and J by 9 bases; unmatched bases: 7.

Here the CDR3 DNA reads TGTGCCAGCAGCGTTAACCCTAGCGGGGGCTCCTACGAGCAGTACTTC. Translation: CASSVNPSGGSYEQYF. The genes are TRBV9 and TRBJ2-7; the match to TRBD2 covers 10 bases. The V and J ends lost 2 bases and 0 bases, in that order; junction bases with no gene match: 5. The germline V gene has CDR1 SGDLS and CDR2 YYNGEE. The CDR3 is made up of 16 amino acids.

CDR3 in amino acids: CASSLGPGRGEKLFF. DNA for the CDR3: TGCGCCAGCAGCTTGGGTCCGGGGCGAGGAGAAAAACTGTTTTTT. This rearrangement joins TRBV5-1 to TRBJ1-4, with D perhaps TRBD1 (5 bases). The CDR3 extends over 15 amino acids. V lost 0 bases and J 8 bases, leaving 14 bases between the germline ends. Germline CDR1 is SGHRS and CDR2 is YFSETQ.

The V gene is TRBV7-9, the J gene TRBJ2-7; 9 bases are shared with TRBD1. The V gene end was trimmed by 5 bases and the J gene end by 5 bases; junction bases not matched to a gene: 10. CDR3 size: 15 residues. The V gene's germline CDR1 is SEHNR and CDR2 FQNEAQ (reference sequence). The CDR3 DNA reads as TGTGCCAGCAGCGCCCGGGACAGGGCTTCCGACGAGCAGTACTTC. Its protein product is CASSARDRASDEQYF.

The chain is built from TRBV4-2 and TRBJ1-5; TRBD1 aligns across 9 bases. Germline CDR1 is LGHNA and CDR2 is YNFKEQ. The V and J ends lost 5 bases and 6 bases, in that order; junction bases with no gene match: 5. CDR3 length: 14 residues. This CDR3 reads CASSWTGAGQPQHF. The DNA of the CDR3 is TGTGCCAGCAGCTGGACAGGGGCCGGTCAGCCCCAGCATTTT.

The chain has TRBV5-1 and TRBJ2-3, with 7 bases fitting TRBD2. CDR3 size: 16 residues. Germline V gene lookup returns CDR1 SGHRS and CDR2 YFSETQ. V was pared by 0 bases and J by 1 base, with 5 bases of the junction left unmatched. CDR3 sequence: CASSLVASGRTDTQYF. CDR3 sequence (DNA): TGCGCCAGCAGCTTGGTGGCTAGCGGACGCACAGATACGCAGTATTTT.

V is TRBV11-3 and J is TRBJ2-3; the match to TRBD2 covers 13 bases. Losses at the gene ends were 6 bases for V and 7 bases for J; bases not matched to a gene: 10. Germline V gene data show CDR1 as SGHNT and CDR2 as YENEEA. The CDR3 length is 16 residues. The CDR3 is CASSSRTSGGANTQYF. The DNA of the CDR3 is TGTGCCAGCAGTTCAAGAACTAGCGGGGGGGCAAATACGCAGTATTTT. Full variable domain (rest looked up from reference TRBV11-3 and TRBJ2-3): EAGVVQSPRYKIIEKKQPVAFWCNPISGHNTLYWYLQNLGQGPELLIRYENEEAVDDSQLPKDRFSAERLKGVDSTLKIQPAELGDSAVYLCASSSRTSGGANTQYFGPGTRLTVL.